The 4 T cell receptor beta chains below were found in one sample sequenced in a study of shared clonotypes between healthy human individuals. Sequencing was performed with immunoSEQ multiplex PCR; in TCRdb, only in-frame clones are kept and a portion is missing. This sample yields fewer than 1.6 million clones, of which less than 99% are seen a single time; around 0.33% belongs to the top ten. Sequenced: naive CD4+ T cells sorted from blood. The sample's subset: CD45RA+ positively selected. The source is a man aged 25-40 years in good health.

The CDR3 loop reads CASSLVGSGTDTQYF. CDR3 coding DNA: TGTGCCAGCAGCTTAGTAGGGTCTGGCACAGATACGCAGTATTTT. This sequence joins TRBV7-2 and TRBJ2-3; D gene unclear. Germline V gives CDR1 SGHTA, CDR2 FQGNSA. Trimming shortened V by 1 base and J by 1 base, and 9 bases separated the two germline ends. The CDR3 is 15 residues long.

This clone was detected only once. V gene TRBV2 combines with J gene TRBJ2-7, with a possible D match to TRBD2 (5 bases). V gave up 7 bases and J gave up 3 bases, with 16 bases separating them. The CDR3 has 14 amino acids. Germline V gene data show CDR1 as SNHLY and CDR2 as FYNNEI. CDR3 sequence: CASIRGGANYEQYF. CDR3 DNA: TGTGCCAGCATTAGAGGAGGCGCAAACTACGAGCAGTACTTC.

V and J are TRBV28 and TRBJ2-4; D remains ambiguous. CDR3 length: 12 amino acids. Germline-derived CDR1 and CDR2 are MDHEN and SYDVKM. Trimming pared 6 bases from V and 8 bases from J, leaving 11 bases between. DNA for the CDR3: TGTGCCAGCAGGGCAGAAGCGCACATTCAGTACTTC. Protein sequence: CASRAEAHIQYF.

This clone was counted a single time. The rearrangement links TRBV30 to TRBJ1-5; a weak D match, TRBD1 (5 bases). V was trimmed by 1 base and J by 3 bases, leaving 10 bases between them. Per germline, CDR1 GTSNPN and CDR2 SVGIG (reference sequence). This CDR3 is 14 amino acids long. The CDR3: CAWSGTRDNQPQHF. The CDR3 DNA sequence: TGTGCCTGGAGTGGGACAAGGGACAATCAGCCCCAGCATTTT.